This T cell receptor (beta chain) was captured in a study of CD8 T cells in ankylosing spondylitis. General observations from the study: Within peripheral blood, clones linked to disease were CD8+ and relatively rare. About 8 highly homologous variants made up a TCR beta motif, and this motif appeared characteristic of ankylosing spondylitis blood. Some of these motif variants have turned up before, in reports on reactive arthritis synovial fluid and blood.

This clonotype has ten or more counts. Its antigen remains unidentified. Germline V gives CDR1 SGDLS, CDR2 YYNGEE. V lost 3 bases, J lost 9 bases, and 27 bases lay in between. The CDR3 spans 18 residues. With molecular barcodes, quantitative 5'-RACE was used to make the TCR beta libraries. TCRdb independently ran MiXCR on the 5' RACE reads; one entry per CDR3 protein. This table holds approximately 45,000 distinct CDR3 sequences, about 4.2% found once. This rearrangement joins TRBV9 to TRBJ2-2; perhaps TRBD2 as D (7 bases). The specimen sequenced was blood, either unsorted or a sorted T cell fraction (not recorded which). This receptor was taken from a female donor with ankylosing spondylitis or in good health (not recorded which). Written as DNA, the CDR3 is TGTGCCAGCAGCGATAGAGCCGGGACACCAAGACTAGCCAGGGAGCTGTTTTTT. It yields the protein CASSDRAGTPRLARELFF.